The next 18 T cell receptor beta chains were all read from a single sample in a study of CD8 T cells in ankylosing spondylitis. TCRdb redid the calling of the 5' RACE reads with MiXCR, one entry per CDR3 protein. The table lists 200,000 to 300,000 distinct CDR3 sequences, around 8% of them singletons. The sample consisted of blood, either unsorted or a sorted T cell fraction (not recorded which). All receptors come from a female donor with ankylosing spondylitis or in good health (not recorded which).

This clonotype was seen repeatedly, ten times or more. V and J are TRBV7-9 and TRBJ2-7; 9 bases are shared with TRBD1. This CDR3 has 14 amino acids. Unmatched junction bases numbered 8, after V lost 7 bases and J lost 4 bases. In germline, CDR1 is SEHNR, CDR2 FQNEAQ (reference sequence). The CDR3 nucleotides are TGTGCCAGCACCACAGGGGGCGCGGCGTACGAGCAGTACTTC. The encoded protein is CASTTGGAAYEQYF.

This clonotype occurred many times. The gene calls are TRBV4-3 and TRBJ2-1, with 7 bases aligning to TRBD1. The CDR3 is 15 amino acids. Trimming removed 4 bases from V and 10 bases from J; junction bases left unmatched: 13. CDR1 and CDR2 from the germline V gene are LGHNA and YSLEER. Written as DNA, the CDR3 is TGCGCCAGCAGCCCCGGGACAGTAACAATGAAAGAGCAGTTCTTC. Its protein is CASSPGTVTMKEQFF.

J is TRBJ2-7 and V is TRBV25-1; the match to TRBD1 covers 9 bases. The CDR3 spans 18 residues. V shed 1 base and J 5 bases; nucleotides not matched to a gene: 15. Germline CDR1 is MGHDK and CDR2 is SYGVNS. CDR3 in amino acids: CASSESRGVTGQGNEQYF. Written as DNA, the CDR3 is TGTGCCAGCAGTGAATCAAGGGGGGTCACGGGACAGGGTAACGAGCAGTACTTC.

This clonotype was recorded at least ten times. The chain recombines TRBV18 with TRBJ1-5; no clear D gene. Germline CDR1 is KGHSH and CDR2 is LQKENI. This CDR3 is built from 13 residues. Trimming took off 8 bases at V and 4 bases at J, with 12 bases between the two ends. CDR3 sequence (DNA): TGTGCCAGCAGCTTAGAATCGAATCAGCCCCAGCATTTT. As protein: CASSLESNQPQHF.

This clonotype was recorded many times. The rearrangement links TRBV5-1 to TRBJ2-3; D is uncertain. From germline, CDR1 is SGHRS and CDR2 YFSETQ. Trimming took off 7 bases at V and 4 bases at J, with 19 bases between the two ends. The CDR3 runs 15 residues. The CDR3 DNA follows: TGCGCCAGCTTTGACCCGGGTCCTGGGGCAGATACGCAGTATTTT. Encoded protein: CASFDPGPGADTQYF.

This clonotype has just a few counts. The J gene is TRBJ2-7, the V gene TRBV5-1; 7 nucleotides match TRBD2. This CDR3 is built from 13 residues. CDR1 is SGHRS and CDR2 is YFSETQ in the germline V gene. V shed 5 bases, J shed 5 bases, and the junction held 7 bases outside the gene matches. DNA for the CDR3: TGCGCCAGCAGAATAGCGGGTGGGAACGAGCAGTACTTC. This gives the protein CASRIAGGNEQYF.

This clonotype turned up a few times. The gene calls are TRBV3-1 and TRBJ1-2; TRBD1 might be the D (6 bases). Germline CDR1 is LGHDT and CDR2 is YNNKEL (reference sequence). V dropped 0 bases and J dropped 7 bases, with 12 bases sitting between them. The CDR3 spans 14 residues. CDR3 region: CASSQDGGRGGYTF. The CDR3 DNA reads TGTGCCAGCAGCCAAGATGGGGGGCGGGGTGGCTACACCTTC.

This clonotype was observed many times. The DNA of the CDR3 is TGTGCCAGCAGCCTCGGACTAGACAGCTCCTACGAGCAGTACTTC. Translating gives CASSLGLDSSYEQYF. The chain is built from TRBV12-3 or TRBV12-4 and TRBJ2-7; TRBD2 matches at 7 bases. With 6 bases clipped from V and 0 bases from J, the junction kept 8 bases outside the gene matches. This CDR3 spans 15 amino acids.

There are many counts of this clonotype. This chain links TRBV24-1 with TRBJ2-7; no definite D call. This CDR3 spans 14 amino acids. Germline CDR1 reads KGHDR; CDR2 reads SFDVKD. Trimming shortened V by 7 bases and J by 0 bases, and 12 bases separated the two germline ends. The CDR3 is CATSSRLVSYEQYF. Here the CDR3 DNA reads TGTGCCACCAGCTCCCGACTTGTCTCCTACGAGCAGTACTTC.

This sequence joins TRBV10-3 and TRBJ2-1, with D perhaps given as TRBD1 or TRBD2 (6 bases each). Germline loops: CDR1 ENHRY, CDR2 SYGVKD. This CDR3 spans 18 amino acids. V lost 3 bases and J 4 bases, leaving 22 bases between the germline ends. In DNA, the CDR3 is TGTGCCATCAGTGAATTGGGGGTTGGGGGGCGGGCGTACAATGAGCAGTTCTTC. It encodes CAISELGVGGRAYNEQFF.

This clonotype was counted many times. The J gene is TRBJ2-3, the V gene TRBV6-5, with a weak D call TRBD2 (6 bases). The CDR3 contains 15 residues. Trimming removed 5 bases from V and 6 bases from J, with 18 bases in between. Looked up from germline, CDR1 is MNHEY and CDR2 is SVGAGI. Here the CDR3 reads CASSQSAGTGDTQYF. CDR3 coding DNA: TGTGCCAGCAGTCAGTCGGCGGGAACGGGGGATACGCAGTATTTT.

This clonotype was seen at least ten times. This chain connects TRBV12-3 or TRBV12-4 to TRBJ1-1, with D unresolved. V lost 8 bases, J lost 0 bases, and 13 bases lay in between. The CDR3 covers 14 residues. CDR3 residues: CASSRVGMNTEAFF. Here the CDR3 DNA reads TGTGCCAGCTCAAGAGTTGGCATGAACACTGAAGCTTTCTTT.

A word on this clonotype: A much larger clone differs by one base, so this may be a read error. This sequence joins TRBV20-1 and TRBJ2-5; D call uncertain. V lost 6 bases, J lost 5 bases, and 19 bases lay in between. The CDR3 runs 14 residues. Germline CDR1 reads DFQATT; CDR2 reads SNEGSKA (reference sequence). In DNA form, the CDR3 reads TGCAGTGCCATGGAAGGACCTCCTGCTGAGACCCAGTACTTC. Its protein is CSAMEGPPAETQYF.

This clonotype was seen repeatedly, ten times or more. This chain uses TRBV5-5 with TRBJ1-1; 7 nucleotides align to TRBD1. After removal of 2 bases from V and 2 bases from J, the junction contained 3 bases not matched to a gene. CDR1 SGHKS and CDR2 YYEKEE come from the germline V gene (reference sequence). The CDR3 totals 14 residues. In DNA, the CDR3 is TGTGCCAGCAGCTTACAGGGGTCTAACACTGAAGCTTTCTTT. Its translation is CASSLQGSNTEAFF.

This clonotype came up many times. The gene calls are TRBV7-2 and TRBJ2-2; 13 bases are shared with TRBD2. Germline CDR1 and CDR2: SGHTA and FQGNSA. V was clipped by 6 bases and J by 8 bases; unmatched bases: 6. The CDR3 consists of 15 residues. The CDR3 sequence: CASRGLAGTQGELFF. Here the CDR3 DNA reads TGTGCCAGCAGGGGACTAGCGGGAACGCAAGGGGAGCTGTTTTTT.

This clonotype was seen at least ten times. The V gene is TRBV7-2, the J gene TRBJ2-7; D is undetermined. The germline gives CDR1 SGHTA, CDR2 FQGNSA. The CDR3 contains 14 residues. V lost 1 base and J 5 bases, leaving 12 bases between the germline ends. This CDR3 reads CASSLGLGSNEQYF. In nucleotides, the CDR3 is TGTGCCAGCAGCTTAGGTCTAGGGTCCAACGAGCAGTACTTC.

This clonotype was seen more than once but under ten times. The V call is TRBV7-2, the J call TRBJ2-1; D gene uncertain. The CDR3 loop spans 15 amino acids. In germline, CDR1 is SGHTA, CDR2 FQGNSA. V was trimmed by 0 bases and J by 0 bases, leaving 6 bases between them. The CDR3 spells CASSLAKGSYNEQFF. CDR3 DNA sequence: TGTGCCAGCAGCTTAGCCAAAGGCTCCTACAATGAGCAGTTCTTC.

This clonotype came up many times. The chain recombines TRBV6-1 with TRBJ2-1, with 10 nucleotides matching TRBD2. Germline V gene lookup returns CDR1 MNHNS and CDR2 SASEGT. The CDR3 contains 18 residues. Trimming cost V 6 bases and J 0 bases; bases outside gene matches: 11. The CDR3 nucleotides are TGTGCCAGCAGAACAACTAGCGGGGCATCCCGCTCCTACAATGAGCAGTTCTTC. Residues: CASRTTSGASRSYNEQFF.